Shown below are 28 T cell receptor beta chains from a single sample sequenced in a study of shared clonotypes between healthy human individuals. Sequencing was performed with immunoSEQ multiplex PCR; in TCRdb, only in-frame clones are kept and a portion is missing. The data show 2 million to 2.5 million clones, about 94% seen once. The sequencing input was naive CD4+ T cells sorted from blood. Subset here: CD45RA+ positively selected. All receptors come from a man aged 18 to 29 in good health.

The rearrangement uses TRBV5-4 and TRBJ1-1, with 9 bases that match TRBD1. Trimming at V came to 1 base and at J to 7 bases, leaving 5 bases not matched to a gene. Germline CDR1 and CDR2: SGHNT and YYREEE (reference sequence). The CDR3 length is 14 residues. CDR3 nucleotide sequence: TGTGCCAGCAGCTTGACACAGGGGGCATTTGAAGCTTTCTTT. This codes for CASSLTQGAFEAFF.

The J gene is TRBJ2-7, the V gene TRBV6-4; TRBD1 aligns across 10 bases. Germline V gene data show CDR1 as MRHNA and CDR2 as SNTAGT. The V gene end was trimmed by 8 bases and the J gene end by 5 bases; junction bases not matched to a gene: 6. The CDR3 is 13 residues long. CDR3: CASDGTGVHEQYF. The CDR3 nucleotides are TGTGCCAGCGATGGGACAGGGGTCCACGAGCAGTACTTC.

The rearrangement links TRBV7-9 to TRBJ2-1; 13 nucleotides align to TRBD2. The CDR3 runs 19 residues. The ends lost 1 base at V and 3 bases at J; junction bases unmatched: 9. Per the germline V gene, CDR1 is SEHNR and CDR2 is FQNEAQ (reference sequence). CDR3: CASSLGPGTSGAYYNEQFF. For the CDR3, the DNA is TGTGCCAGCAGCTTAGGCCCGGGGACTAGCGGGGCTTACTACAATGAGCAGTTCTTC. The whole variable domain, remainder taken from reference TRBV7-9 and TRBJ2-1, is DTGVSQNPRHKITKRGQNVTFRCDPISEHNRLYWYRQTLGQGPEFLTYFQNEAQLEKSRLLSDRFSAERPKGSFSTLEIQRTEQGDSAMYLCASSLGPGTSGAYYNEQFFGPGTRLTVL.

The gene calls are TRBV27 and TRBJ1-2; 7 positions agree with TRBD1. The germline V gene encodes CDR1 MNHEY and CDR2 SMNVEV (reference sequence). The junction had 12 bases not matched to a gene; V was cut back by 5 bases and J by 6 bases. This CDR3 is 15 amino acids long. The CDR3, as DNA: TGTGCCAGCAGTAATCTCGACAGGGTTTTTGATGGCTACACCTTC. Protein sequence: CASSNLDRVFDGYTF.

J is TRBJ1-5 and V is TRBV19, with D possibly matching TRBD1 (6 bases). The germline V gene encodes CDR1 LNHDA and CDR2 SQIVND (reference sequence). The CDR3 spans 14 residues. V was shortened by 8 bases and J by 3 bases, with 14 bases between the two germline ends. This chain's CDR3 is CASSREGVNQPQHF. The DNA for the CDR3 is TGTGCCAGTTCGAGGGAGGGGGTCAATCAGCCCCAGCATTTT.

V gene TRBV11-2 combines with J gene TRBJ2-1; 8 bases match TRBD2. J gave up 7 bases and V 4 bases, and 3 bases lay outside the gene matches. The CDR3 covers 13 residues. CDR1 is SGHAT and CDR2 is FQNNGV in the germline V gene. CDR3 loop: CASSSQRGNEQFF. DNA for the CDR3: TGTGCCAGCAGCTCTCAGCGGGGGAATGAGCAGTTCTTC.

The J gene is TRBJ2-2, the V gene TRBV5-4; 7 nucleotides line up with TRBD1. Germline V gene data show CDR1 as SGHNT and CDR2 as YYREEE (reference sequence). The length of the CDR3 is 15 residues. The V segment lost 3 bases and the J segment 4 bases; nucleotides outside the gene matches: 6. The CDR3 is CASSSGDRSTGELFF. CDR3 coding DNA: TGTGCCAGCAGCTCAGGGGACAGATCCACCGGGGAGCTGTTTTTT.

On this clone: This CDR3 is also generated by other DNA sequences in the sample. The rearrangement uses TRBV11-2 and TRBJ1-5; D unclear. CDR3 length: 13 residues. Trimming removed 5 bases at V and 5 bases at J, with 10 bases between. Germline loops: CDR1 SGHAT, CDR2 FQNNGV. Written as DNA, the CDR3 is TGTGCCAGCAGCCTCAGTGGGGATCAGCCCCAGCATTTT. Translating gives CASSLSGDQPQHF.

The chain carries TRBV5-4 and TRBJ2-7; possible D gene TRBD1, 6 bases. The ends were cut back, 4 bases at V and 1 base at J, with 9 bases in the middle. Looked up from germline, CDR1 is SGHNT and CDR2 is YYREEE (reference sequence). The CDR3 has 13 amino acids. CDR3: CASSGQPSYEQYF. CDR3 in DNA: TGTGCCAGCAGCGGACAGCCGTCCTACGAGCAGTACTTC.

V is TRBV11-2 and J is TRBJ1-5, with TRBD1 matching over 8 bases. CDR3 length equals 15 residues. The V gene's germline CDR1 is SGHAT and CDR2 FQNNGV. V was pared by 5 bases and J by 1 base, with 4 bases of the junction left unmatched. CDR3 region: CASSPRQGSNQPQHF. The CDR3 DNA reads TGTGCCAGCAGCCCCCGACAGGGGAGCAATCAGCCCCAGCATTTT.

Details on this clone: This sample includes further DNA sequences coding for the same CDR3. The V and J genes are TRBV5-4 and TRBJ2-2; perhaps TRBD1 as D (6 bases). The CDR3 length is 15 residues. CDR1 is SGHNT, CDR2 YYREEE, per germline (reference sequence). Trimming cost V 3 bases and J 1 base, with 10 bases left between them. In DNA, the CDR3 is TGTGCCAGCAGCTCCCCGGGACAGAACACCGGGGAGCTGTTTTTT. This codes for CASSSPGQNTGELFF.

The chain employs TRBV5-1 and TRBJ2-7, with TRBD1 as a possible D gene (5 bases). The ends were cut back, 0 bases at V and 0 bases at J, with 10 bases in the middle. The germline V gene encodes CDR1 SGHRS and CDR2 YFSETQ. The CDR3 is 15 residues long. The CDR3 loop reads CASSLVPGISYEQYF. The CDR3 DNA follows: TGCGCCAGCAGCTTGGTCCCAGGGATCTCCTACGAGCAGTACTTC.

V gene TRBV7-9 combines with J gene TRBJ1-2; TRBD1 aligns across 9 bases. The junction had 3 bases not matched to a gene; V was cut back by 4 bases and J by 6 bases. Per the germline V gene, CDR1 is SEHNR and CDR2 is FQNEAQ (reference sequence). The CDR3 has 13 amino acids. The CDR3 loop is CASSSTGGNGYTF. Written as DNA, the CDR3 is TGTGCCAGCAGCTCGACAGGGGGGAATGGCTACACCTTC.

Concerning this clone itself: The same CDR3 can be traced to other DNA sequences in this sample. This chain joins TRBV5-4 and TRBJ2-3; unclear D gene. Germline V gene sequence: CDR1 SGHNT, CDR2 YYREEE (reference sequence). Trimming pared 0 bases from V and 2 bases from J, leaving 7 bases between. CDR3 length: 14 amino acids. The CDR3 bases are TGTGCCAGCAGCTTGGGGCTAGACACAGATACGCAGTATTTT. The encoded protein is CASSLGLDTDTQYF.

The rearrangement joins TRBV7-2 to TRBJ2-7, with 7 bases aligning to TRBD1. The CDR3 has 15 residues. Trimming cost V 5 bases and J 0 bases; bases outside gene matches: 7. Germline V gives CDR1 SGHTA, CDR2 FQGNSA. The CDR3 loop reads CASSPRDSASYEQYF. In DNA, the CDR3 is TGTGCCAGCAGCCCCCGGGACAGCGCCTCCTACGAGCAGTACTTC.

The gene calls are TRBV5-4 and TRBJ1-2, with 9 bases lining up with TRBD1. V gave up 1 base and J gave up 10 bases; unmatched junction bases: 11. Germline V gene sequence: CDR1 SGHNT, CDR2 YYREEE (reference sequence). CDR3 length: 15 residues. CDR3 residues: CASSLSGTGNSVYTF. The CDR3, as DNA: TGTGCCAGCAGCTTGTCTGGGACAGGGAATTCGGTCTACACCTTC.

This clone has just a few counts. The J gene is TRBJ1-1, the V gene TRBV27; a weak D match, TRBD1 (6 bases). The V gene lost 0 bases and the J gene lost 11 bases, with 13 bases spanning the gap. Germline lookup yields CDR1 MNHEY and CDR2 SMNVEV (reference sequence). This CDR3 spans 13 amino acids. This CDR3 is CASSLSGGRMAFF. In nucleotides, the CDR3 is TGTGCCAGCAGTTTATCGGGGGGGCGTATGGCTTTCTTT.

This chain joins TRBV27 and TRBJ1-5, with D maybe TRBD1 (5 bases). The CDR3 consists of 15 residues. V was cut by 1 base and J by 5 bases, with 12 bases left in between. Germline V gene data show CDR1 as MNHEY and CDR2 as SMNVEV (reference sequence). CDR3 sequence: CASSLFGASHQPQHF. The CDR3 DNA sequence: TGTGCCAGCAGTTTATTTGGGGCGTCTCATCAGCCCCAGCATTTT.

As concerns this clone: Within the sample, other DNA sequences also encode this same CDR3. The rearrangement joins TRBV6-6 to TRBJ1-4, with TRBD1 matching over 8 bases. CDR1 is MNHNY, CDR2 SVGAGI, per germline (reference sequence). The J segment lost 4 bases and the V segment lost 2 bases, leaving 3 bases of the junction unmatched. The CDR3 runs to 15 residues. The CDR3 protein is CASSYPDRGNEKLFF. The CDR3 DNA sequence: TGTGCCAGCAGTTACCCCGACAGGGGTAATGAAAAACTGTTTTTT.

J is TRBJ1-4 and V is TRBV6-1, with TRBD1 matching 8 bases. The germline V gene has CDR1 MNHNS and CDR2 SASEGT. The CDR3 totals 14 residues. V shed 10 bases, J shed 8 bases, and the junction held 12 bases outside the gene matches. CDR3 DNA sequence: TGTGCCACAAGGAAGCCAGGGGGCGGCGAAAAACTGTTTTTT. Translating gives CATRKPGGGEKLFF.

CDR3 nucleotides: TGTGCCAGCACTCCGGTTGGGGCCTACGAGCAGTACTTC. Amino acids: CASTPVGAYEQYF. J is TRBJ2-7 and V is TRBV6-5, with D unresolved. Germline CDR1 reads MNHEY; CDR2 reads SVGAGI. This CDR3 is built from 13 residues. The V end was cut by 7 bases, the J end by 2 bases, with 12 bases between.

The CDR3 protein is CASSLLTPSNTGELFF. The CDR3 DNA reads TGTGCCAGCAGTTTATTGACCCCCTCGAACACCGGGGAGCTGTTTTTT. The genes are TRBV27 and TRBJ2-2; no reliable D call. Trimming took off 1 base at V and 0 bases at J, with 9 bases between the two ends. Germline lookup yields CDR1 MNHEY and CDR2 SMNVEV (reference sequence). The CDR3 is 16 residues long.

The chain links TRBV5-1 to TRBJ2-2; maybe TRBD2 (7 bases). V was trimmed by 1 base and J by 5 bases, leaving 15 bases between them. Germline values: CDR1 SGHRS, CDR2 YFSETQ. This CDR3 spans 16 amino acids. The CDR3 reads CASSLFSGGRTGELFF. CDR3 sequence (DNA): TGCGCCAGCAGCTTGTTTTCCGGGGGGCGTACCGGGGAGCTGTTTTTT.

The chain is built from TRBV5-1 and TRBJ2-1; D perhaps matches TRBD1 (6 bases). V shed 0 bases and J shed 15 bases, with 13 bases lying between them. The CDR3 consists of 12 residues. Per the germline V gene, CDR1 is SGHRS and CDR2 is YFSETQ. In DNA, the CDR3 is TGCGCCAGCAGCTTGGTTACAGGGTCCAGGTTCTTC. Protein sequence: CASSLVTGSRFF.

The chain uses TRBV13 and TRBJ2-7; D remains ambiguous. V was pared by 5 bases and J by 2 bases, with 19 bases between. The length of the CDR3 is 16 residues. Germline V gene data show CDR1 as PRHDT and CDR2 as FYEKMQ (reference sequence). CDR3 residues: CASSPPRFQAPYEQYF. The CDR3 DNA follows: TGTGCCAGCAGCCCCCCACGGTTTCAGGCCCCCTACGAGCAGTACTTC.

CDR3 in DNA: TGTGCCACCAGCAGAGATGGGGGTTCTGGAAACACCATATATTTT. Amino acids: CATSRDGGSGNTIYF. This chain uses TRBV15 with TRBJ1-3; D is possibly TRBD1 (5 bases). The length of the CDR3 is 15 residues. The V and J ends lost 0 bases and 1 base respectively, with 7 bases between them. Germline CDR1 reads LNHNV; CDR2 reads YYDKDF (reference sequence).

The chain carries TRBV10-2 and TRBJ2-7; 8 positions agree with TRBD2. The CDR3 length is 14 residues. In germline, CDR1 is WSHSY, CDR2 SAAADI. The junction had 6 bases not matched to a gene; V was cut back by 6 bases and J by 2 bases. CDR3 DNA: TGCGCCAGCAGCCGAGCGGGGGCCCCCTACGAGCAGTACTTC. Translating it yields CASSRAGAPYEQYF.

This chain uses TRBV19 with TRBJ1-6; D perhaps matches TRBD1 (6 bases). The CDR3 totals 13 residues. Trimming left V 4 bases short and J 7 bases short, with 8 bases between. Germline V lookup: CDR1 LNHDA, CDR2 SQIVND (reference sequence). This CDR3 reads CASSRTENSPLHF. DNA for the CDR3: TGTGCCAGTAGTAGGACAGAAAATTCACCCCTCCACTTT.